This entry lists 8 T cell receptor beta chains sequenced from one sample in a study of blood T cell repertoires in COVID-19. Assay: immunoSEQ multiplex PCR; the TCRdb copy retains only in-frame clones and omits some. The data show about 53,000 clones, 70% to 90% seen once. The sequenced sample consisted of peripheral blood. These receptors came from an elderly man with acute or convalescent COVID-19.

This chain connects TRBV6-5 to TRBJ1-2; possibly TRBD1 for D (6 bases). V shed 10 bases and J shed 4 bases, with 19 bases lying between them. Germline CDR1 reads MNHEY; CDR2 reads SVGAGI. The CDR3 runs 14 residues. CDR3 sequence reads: CATSSSDSFYGYTF. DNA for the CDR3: TGTGCCACCTCGTCCTCGGACAGTTTCTATGGCTACACCTTC.

The DNA for the CDR3 is TGCGCCAGCAGGGCGGACAGGGTCGGCGGGGAGCTGTTTTTT. It is translated as CASRADRVGGELFF. The chain couples TRBV10-1 to TRBJ2-2; TRBD1 matches 8 bases. The CDR3 is 14 residues long. Germline CDR1 is WNHNN and CDR2 is SYGVQD (reference sequence). Trimming took 6 bases from V and 7 from J; bases not matched to a gene: 7.

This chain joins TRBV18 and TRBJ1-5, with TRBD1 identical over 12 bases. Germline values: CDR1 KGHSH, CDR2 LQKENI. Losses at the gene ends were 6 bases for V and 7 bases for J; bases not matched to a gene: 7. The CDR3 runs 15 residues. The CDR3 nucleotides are TGTGCCAGCTCCCCCGGGACAGGGGGCGGCCAGCCCCAGCATTTT. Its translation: CASSPGTGGGQPQHF.

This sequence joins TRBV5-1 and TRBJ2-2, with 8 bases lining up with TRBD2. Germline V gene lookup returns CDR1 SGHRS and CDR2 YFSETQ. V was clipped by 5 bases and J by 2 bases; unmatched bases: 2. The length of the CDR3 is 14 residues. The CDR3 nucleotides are TGCGCCAGCAGGGCGGGGGGAAACACCGGGGAGCTGTTTTTT. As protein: CASRAGGNTGELFF.

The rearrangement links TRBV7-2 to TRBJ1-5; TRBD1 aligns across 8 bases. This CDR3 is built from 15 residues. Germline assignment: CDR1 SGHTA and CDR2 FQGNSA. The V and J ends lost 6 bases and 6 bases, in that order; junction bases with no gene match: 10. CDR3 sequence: CASSLRQGQGQPQHF. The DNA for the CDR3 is TGTGCCAGCAGTTTAAGACAGGGGCAAGGTCAGCCCCAGCATTTT. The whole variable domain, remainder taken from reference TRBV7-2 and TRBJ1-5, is GAGVSQSPSNKVTEKGKDVELRCDPISGHTALYWYRQSLGQGLEFLIYFQGNSAPDKSGLPSDRFSAERTGGSVSTLTIQRTQQEDSAVYLCASSLRQGQGQPQHFGDGTRLSIL.

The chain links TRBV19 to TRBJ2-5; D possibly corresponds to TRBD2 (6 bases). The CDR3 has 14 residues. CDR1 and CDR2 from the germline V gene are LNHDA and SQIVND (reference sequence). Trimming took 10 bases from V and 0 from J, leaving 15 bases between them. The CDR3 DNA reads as TGTGCCACCAGGCAGCGGGCGTACCAAGAGACCCAGTACTTC. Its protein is CATRQRAYQETQYF.

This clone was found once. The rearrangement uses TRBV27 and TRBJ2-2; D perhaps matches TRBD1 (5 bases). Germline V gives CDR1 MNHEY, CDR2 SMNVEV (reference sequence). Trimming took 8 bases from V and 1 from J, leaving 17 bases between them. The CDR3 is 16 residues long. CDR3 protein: CASHRRRQMNTGELFF. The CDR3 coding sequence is TGTGCCAGCCACCGGCGGAGACAGATGAACACCGGGGAGCTGTTTTTT.

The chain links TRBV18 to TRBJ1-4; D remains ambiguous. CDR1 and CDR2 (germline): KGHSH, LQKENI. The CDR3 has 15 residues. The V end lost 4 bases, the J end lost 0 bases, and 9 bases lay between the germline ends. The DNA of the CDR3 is TGTGCCAGCTCACGCTCACAACCAACTAATGAAAAACTGTTTTTT. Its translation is CASSRSQPTNEKLFF.